The entry below describes one TCR beta chain. The antigen is unknown. Naivety among CD8 cells was defined by CD45RO negativity and positive CCR7 selection, thereby excluding terminally differentiated effector memory CD45RA+ cells. Donors were healthy HIV-negative adults without recently reported acute infections or vaccinations. The CDR3 is made up of 13 amino acids. Germline V gene sequence: CDR1 MNHEY, CDR2 SMNVEV (reference sequence). The V and J ends lost 2 bases and 4 bases respectively, with 8 bases between them. An even split of each subset's genomic DNA across several immunoSEQ plates was performed. The method was immunoSEQ multiplex PCR; TCRdb's version includes in-frame clones alone and lacks a portion of them. Among millions of clones listed, 93% were seen once. This entry comes from a study of shared clonotypes between healthy human individuals. Findings and limits, study-wide: Non-shared clonotypes were found to have lower generation probabilities than the clonotypes that were shared by all four of the sorted-subset donors. Of the naive CD4 clonotypes, approximately 5% were shared across a handful of donors.

The chain recombines TRBV27 with TRBJ1-1; D gene ambiguous. The TCR was taken from a man between 18 and 29 years old in good health. Some clones in this sample may be carry-over from other donors' samples. Input material: naive CD8+ T cells from PBMCs. DNA of the CDR3: TGTGCCAGCAGTTTAGCTCTGTTCACTGAAGCTTTCTTT. It translates to CASSLALFTEAFF.